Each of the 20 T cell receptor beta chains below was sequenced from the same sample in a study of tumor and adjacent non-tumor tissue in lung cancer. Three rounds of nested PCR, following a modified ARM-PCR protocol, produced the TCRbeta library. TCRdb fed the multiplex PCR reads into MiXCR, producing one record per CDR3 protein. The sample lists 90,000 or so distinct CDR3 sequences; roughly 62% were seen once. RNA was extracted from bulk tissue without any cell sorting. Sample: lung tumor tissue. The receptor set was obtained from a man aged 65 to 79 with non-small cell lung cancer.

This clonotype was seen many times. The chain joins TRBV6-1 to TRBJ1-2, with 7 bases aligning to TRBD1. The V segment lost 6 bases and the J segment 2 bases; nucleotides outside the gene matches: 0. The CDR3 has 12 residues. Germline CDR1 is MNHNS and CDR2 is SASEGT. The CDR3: CASRGQNYGYTF. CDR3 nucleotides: TGTGCCAGCAGGGGACAGAACTATGGCTACACCTTC.

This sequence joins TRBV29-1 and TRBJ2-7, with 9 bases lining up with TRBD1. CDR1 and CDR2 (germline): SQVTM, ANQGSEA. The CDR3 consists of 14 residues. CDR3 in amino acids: CSARVGQGYHGQYF. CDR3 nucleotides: TGCAGTGCAAGGGTGGGACAGGGCTACCACGGGCAGTACTTC.

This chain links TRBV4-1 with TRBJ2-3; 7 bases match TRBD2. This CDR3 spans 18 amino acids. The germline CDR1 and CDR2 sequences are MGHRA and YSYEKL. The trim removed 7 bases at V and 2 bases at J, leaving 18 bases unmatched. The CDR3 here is CASNHKGTLASITDTQYF. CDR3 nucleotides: TGCGCCAGCAACCATAAAGGAACACTAGCGTCCATCACAGATACGCAGTATTTT.

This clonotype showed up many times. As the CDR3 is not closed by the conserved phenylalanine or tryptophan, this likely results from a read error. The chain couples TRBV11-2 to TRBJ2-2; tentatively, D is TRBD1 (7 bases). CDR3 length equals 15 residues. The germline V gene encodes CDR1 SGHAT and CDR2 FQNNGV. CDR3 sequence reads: CASRLGRGRTGELFL. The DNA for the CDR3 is TGTGCCAGCCGCTTAGGCAGGGGGAGGACCGGGGAGCTGTTTCTT.

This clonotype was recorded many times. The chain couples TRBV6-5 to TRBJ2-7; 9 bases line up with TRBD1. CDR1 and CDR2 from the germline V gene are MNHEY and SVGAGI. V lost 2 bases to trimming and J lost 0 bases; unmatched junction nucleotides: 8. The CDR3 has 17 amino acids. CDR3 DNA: TGTGCCAGCAGTTACAGGGGGACAGGGTCAAGCTCCTACGAGCAGTACTTC. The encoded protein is CASSYRGTGSSSYEQYF.

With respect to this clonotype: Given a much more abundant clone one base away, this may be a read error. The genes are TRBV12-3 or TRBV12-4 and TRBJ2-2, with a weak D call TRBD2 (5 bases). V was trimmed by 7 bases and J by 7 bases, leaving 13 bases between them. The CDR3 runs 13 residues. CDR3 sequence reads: CASNLGGNGELFF. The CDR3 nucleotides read TGTGCCAGCAATCTCGGAGGTAACGGGGAGCTGTTTTTT.

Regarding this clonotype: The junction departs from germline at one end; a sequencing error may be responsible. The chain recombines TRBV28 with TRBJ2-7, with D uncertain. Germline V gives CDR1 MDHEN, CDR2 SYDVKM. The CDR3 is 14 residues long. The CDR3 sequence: CTSSLGCSSYEQYF. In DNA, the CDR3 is TGTACCAGCAGTTTAGGATGCAGCTCCTACGAGCAGTACTTC. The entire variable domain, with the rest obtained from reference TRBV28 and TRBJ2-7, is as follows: DVKVTQSSRYLVKRTGEKVFLECVQDMDHENMFWYRQDPGLGLRLIYFSYDVKMKEKGDIPEGYSVSREKKERFSLILESASTNQTSMYLCTSSLGCSSYEQYFGPGTRLTVT.

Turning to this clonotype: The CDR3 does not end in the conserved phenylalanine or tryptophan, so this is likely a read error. The CDR3 DNA follows: TGTGCCAGCAAGAGGCAGAGGAACACAGGGGAGCTGTTTTCT. Translation: CASKRQRNTGELFS. This chain connects TRBV11-2 to TRBJ2-2; D remains unclear. The CDR3 totals 14 residues. Germline V gives CDR1 SGHAT, CDR2 FQNNGV.

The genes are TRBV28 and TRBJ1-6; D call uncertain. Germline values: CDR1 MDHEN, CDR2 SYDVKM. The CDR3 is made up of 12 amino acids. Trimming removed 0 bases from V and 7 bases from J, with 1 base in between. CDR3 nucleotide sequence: TGTGCCAGCAGTTTATGGAATTCACCCCTCCACTTT. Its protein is CASSLWNSPLHF.

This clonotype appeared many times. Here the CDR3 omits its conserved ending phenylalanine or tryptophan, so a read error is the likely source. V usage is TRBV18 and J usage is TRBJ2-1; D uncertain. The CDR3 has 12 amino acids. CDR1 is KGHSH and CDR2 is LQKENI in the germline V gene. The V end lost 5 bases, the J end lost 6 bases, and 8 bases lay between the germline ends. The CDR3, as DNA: TGTGCCAGCTCATGGGGTCGCAATGAGCAGTTCCTC. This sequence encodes CASSWGRNEQFL.

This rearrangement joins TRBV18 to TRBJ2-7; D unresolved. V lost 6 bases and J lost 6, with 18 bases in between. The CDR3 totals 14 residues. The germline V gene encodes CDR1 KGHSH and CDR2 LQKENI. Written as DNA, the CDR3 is TGTGCCAGCTCGTACCCCCCAGGTCTGAGCGAGCAGTACTTC. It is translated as CASSYPPGLSEQYF.

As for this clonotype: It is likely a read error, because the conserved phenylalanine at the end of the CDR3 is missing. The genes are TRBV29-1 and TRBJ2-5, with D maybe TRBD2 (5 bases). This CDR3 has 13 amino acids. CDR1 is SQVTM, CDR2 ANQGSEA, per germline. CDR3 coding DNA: TGCAGCATTGAGGGAGTGAGGGCAGAGACCCAGTACATC. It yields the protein CSIEGVRAETQYI.

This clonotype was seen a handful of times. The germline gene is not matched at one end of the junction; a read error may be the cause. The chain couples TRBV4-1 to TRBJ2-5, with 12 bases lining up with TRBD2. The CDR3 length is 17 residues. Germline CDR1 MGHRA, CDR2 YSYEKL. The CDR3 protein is CASGQRGLAGYQETQYF. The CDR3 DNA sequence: TGCGCCAGCGGCCAAAGAGGACTAGCGGGGTACCAAGAGACCCAGTACTTC.

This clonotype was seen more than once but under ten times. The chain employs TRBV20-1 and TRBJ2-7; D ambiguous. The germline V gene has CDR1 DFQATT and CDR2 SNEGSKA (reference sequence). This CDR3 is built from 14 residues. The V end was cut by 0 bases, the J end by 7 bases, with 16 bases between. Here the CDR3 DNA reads TGCAGTGCTAGAGATCAACAGCAGCGAATAGAGCAGTACTTC. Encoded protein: CSARDQQQRIEQYF.

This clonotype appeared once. Here the CDR3 reads CASSLAFLVGRHEQYF. The DNA of the CDR3 is TGTGCCAGCAGCTTAGCTTTTCTTGTGGGCCGGCACGAGCAGTACTTC. The chain links TRBV7-9 to TRBJ2-7; D gene unclear. CDR3 length: 16 amino acids. Germline V gives CDR1 SEHNR, CDR2 FQNEAQ (reference sequence). V lost 0 bases, J lost 5 bases, and 17 bases lay in between.

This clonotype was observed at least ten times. In nucleotides, the CDR3 is TGTGCCAGCAGCTTAGATGGGGTTCAGCCCCAGCATTTT. Translated, it gives CASSLDGVQPQHF. The rearrangement links TRBV7-9 to TRBJ1-5, with D unresolved. V dropped 1 base and J dropped 6 bases, with 7 bases sitting between them. Germline V gene sequence: CDR1 SEHNR, CDR2 FQNEAQ (reference sequence). The CDR3 runs 13 residues.

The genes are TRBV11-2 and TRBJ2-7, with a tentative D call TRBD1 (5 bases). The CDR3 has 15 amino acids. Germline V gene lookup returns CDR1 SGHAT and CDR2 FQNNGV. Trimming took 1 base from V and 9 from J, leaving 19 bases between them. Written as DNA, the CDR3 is TGTGCCAGCAGCTTAGGTAGACAGCGTTTGTTTGGGCAGTACTTC. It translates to CASSLGRQRLFGQYF.

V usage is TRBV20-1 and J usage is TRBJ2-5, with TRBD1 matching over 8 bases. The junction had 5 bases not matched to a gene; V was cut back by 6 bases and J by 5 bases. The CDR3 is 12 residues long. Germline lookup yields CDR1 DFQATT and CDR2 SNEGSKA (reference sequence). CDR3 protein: CSAPDRVETQYF. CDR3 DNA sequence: TGCAGTGCCCCGGACAGGGTGGAGACCCAGTACTTC.

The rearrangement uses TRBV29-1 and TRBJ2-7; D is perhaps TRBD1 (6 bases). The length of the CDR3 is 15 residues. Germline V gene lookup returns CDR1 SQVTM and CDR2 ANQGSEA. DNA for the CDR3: TGCAGTGCCGTACCCCGGGACATGGCACTCGGCGAGCAGTACTTC. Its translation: CSAVPRDMALGEQYF.

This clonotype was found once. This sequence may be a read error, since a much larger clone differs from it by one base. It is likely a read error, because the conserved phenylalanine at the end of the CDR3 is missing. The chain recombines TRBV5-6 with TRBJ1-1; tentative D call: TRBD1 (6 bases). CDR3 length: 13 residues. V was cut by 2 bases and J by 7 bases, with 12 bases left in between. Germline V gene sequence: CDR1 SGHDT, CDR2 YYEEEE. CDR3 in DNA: TGTGCCAGCAGCTTTATTGAACAGGGTGAAGCTTTCTTA. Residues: CASSFIEQGEAFL.